This TCR beta chain derives from a study of immune heterogeneity within non-small cell lung tumors. Findings of the study overall: Identical dominant CDR3 beta clonotypes spanned tumor sites within a patient, beside site-unique high-frequency clones. Statistically, local T-cell clonality exhibited a moderate yet significant correlation with local tumor mutational burden (R roughly 0.34).

Bulk tumor genomic DNA constituted the template, at around 590 ng per sample. Biopsy collection occurred during surgery, with several far-apart biopsies per primary tumor. Before undergoing curative surgery, patients had newly diagnosed non-small cell lung cancer that was untreated. Patients with newly diagnosed non-small cell lung cancer who underwent surgery with curative intent served as donors. This clonotype has more than one count but fewer than ten. The target antigen is unknown. TCR beta CDR3 regions came from multiplex PCR with 32 forward V and 13 reverse J primers. TCRdb redid the calling of the multiplex PCR reads with MiXCR, one entry per CDR3 protein. Among approximately 31,000 distinct CDR3 sequences listed, under 35% were seen once. The CDR3 is 16 residues long. CDR1 is SQVTM and CDR2 is ANQGSEA in the germline V gene. Trimming took 7 bases from V and 0 from J; bases not matched to a gene: 11.

This sequence originates from a man between 35 and 55 years old with non-small cell lung cancer. The chain couples TRBV29-1 to TRBJ2-1; TRBD2 agrees at 8 bases. The sample taken for sequencing was lung tumor tissue. DNA of the CDR3: TGCAGCGCCGGACTAGCAGGGCCTTTCTCCTACAATGAGCAGTTCTTC. It is translated as CSAGLAGPFSYNEQFF.